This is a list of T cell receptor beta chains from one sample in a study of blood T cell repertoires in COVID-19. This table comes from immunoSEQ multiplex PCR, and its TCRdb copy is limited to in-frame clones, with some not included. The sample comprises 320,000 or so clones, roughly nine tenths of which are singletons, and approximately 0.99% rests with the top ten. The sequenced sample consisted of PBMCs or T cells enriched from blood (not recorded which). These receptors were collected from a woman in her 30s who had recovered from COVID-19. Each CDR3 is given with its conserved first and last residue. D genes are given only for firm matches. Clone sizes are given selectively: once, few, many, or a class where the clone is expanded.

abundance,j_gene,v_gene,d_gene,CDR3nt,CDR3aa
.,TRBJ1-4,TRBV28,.,TGTGCCAGCAGCTCAACAGGGACCACTAATGAAAAACTGTTTTTT,CASSSTGTTNEKLFF
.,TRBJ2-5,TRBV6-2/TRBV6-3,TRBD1,TGTGCCAGCAGTACGGGGCCAGGGGGCCAAGAGACCCAGTACTTC,CASSTGPGGQETQYF
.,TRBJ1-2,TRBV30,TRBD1,TGTGCCTGGAACCCATCCAGGGGGGAGTATGGCTACACCTTC,CAWNPSRGEYGYTF
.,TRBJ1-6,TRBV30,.,TGTGCCTGGAGGCCGGGGGCCCGGGGGAGGGATTCACCCCTCCACTTT,CAWRPGARGRDSPLHF
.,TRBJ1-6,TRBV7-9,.,TGTGCCAGCAGCAGCAGGGGACCCTATAATTCACCCCTCCACTTT,CASSSRGPYNSPLHF
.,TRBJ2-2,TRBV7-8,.,TGTGCCAGCACCCCCGGGGTTAGGACCGGGGAGCTGTTTTTT,CASTPGVRTGELFF
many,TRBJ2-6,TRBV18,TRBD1,TGTGCCAGCTCACCAACCGGGCAGGGGGCTCACTCTGGGGCCAACGTCCTGACTTTC,CASSPTGQGAHSGANVLTF
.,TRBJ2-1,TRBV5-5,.,TGTGCCAGCAGCGGGCAGGGGTTCAATGAGCAGTTCTTC,CASSGQGFNEQFF
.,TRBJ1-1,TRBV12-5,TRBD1,TGTGCTAGTGGTTTGGGGCAGGGGGAGGCTGAAGCTTTCTTT,CASGLGQGEAEAFF
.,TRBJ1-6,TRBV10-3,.,TGTGCCATCAGTGCCGGAGATTCACCCCTCCACTTT,CAISAGDSPLHF
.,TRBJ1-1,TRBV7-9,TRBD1,TGTGCCAGCAGCCCGGGGACGACAGGGGGCGCGAACACTGAAGCTTTCTTT,CASSPGTTGGANTEAFF
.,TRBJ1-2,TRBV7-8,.,TGTGCCAGCAGCCGCGGAGCCTTTGGCTACACCTTC,CASSRGAFGYTF
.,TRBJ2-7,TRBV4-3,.,TGCGCCAGCAGCCTTGGGTCGGACAGCCTCTCCTACGAGCAGTACTTC,CASSLGSDSLSYEQYF
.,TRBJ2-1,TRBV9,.,TGTGCCAGCAGCGTAGACGGTTCCAATGAGCAGTTCTTC,CASSVDGSNEQFF
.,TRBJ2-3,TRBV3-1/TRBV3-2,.,TGTGCCAGCAGCCTTCACACAGATACGCAGTATTTT,CASSLHTDTQYF
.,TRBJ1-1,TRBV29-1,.,TGCAGCGTTGAAGGAAGGGGGGGGCGTGAAGCTTTCTTT,CSVEGRGGREAFF
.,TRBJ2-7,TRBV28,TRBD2,TGTGCCAGTCTTAACGGGGGGACCCTCGACGAGCAGTACTTC,CASLNGGTLDEQYF
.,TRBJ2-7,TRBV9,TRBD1,TGTGCCAGCAGCGTTCAACCGGGACAGAGCTACGAGCAGTACTTC,CASSVQPGQSYEQYF
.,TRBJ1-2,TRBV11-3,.,TGTGCCAGCAGCTCTCTCCTCCCACAGGACATCGCGAGTGGCTACACCTTC,CASSSLLPQDIASGYTF
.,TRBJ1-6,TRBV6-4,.,TGTGCCAGCAGAGGCGACGGGAAGAATTCACCCCTCCACTTT,CASRGDGKNSPLHF
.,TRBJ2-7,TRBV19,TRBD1,TGTGCCAGTAGTGCCCGGGGTGTTGCGACAGGGGGTGCCTACGAGCAGTACTTC,CASSARGVATGGAYEQYF
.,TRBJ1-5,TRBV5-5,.,TGTGCCAGCAGCTTGAGCAGCAATCAGCCCCAGCATTTT,CASSLSSNQPQHF
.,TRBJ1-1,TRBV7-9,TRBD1,TGTGCCAGCAGCGCCGGGGACAGGGAAGCTTTCTTT,CASSAGDREAFF
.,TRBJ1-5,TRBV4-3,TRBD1,TGCGCCAGCAGCCAAGATCACAGGGGGCATCAGCCCCAGCATTTT,CASSQDHRGHQPQHF
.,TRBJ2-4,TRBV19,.,TGTGCCAGTAGTCCTCCAGGGGTGGCCAAAAACATTCAGTACTTC,CASSPPGVAKNIQYF
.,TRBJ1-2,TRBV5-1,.,TGCGCCAGCCGCGACGGGACTAACTATGGCTACACCTTC,CASRDGTNYGYTF